These T cell receptor beta chains were read from a single sample in a study of sequential checkpoint blockade in melanoma. Sequenced by immunoSEQ multiplex PCR; TCRdb stores in-frame clones only, minus some. Among around 9,100 clones listed, roughly 77% were seen once. Sample: CD8+ T cells sorted from blood (inferred from file names), taken from a patient given nivolumab and ipilimumab in sequence. The receptors were gathered from a human donor with melanoma. Each CDR3 is given with its conserved first and last residue. D genes are given only for firm matches.

J gene: NA
V gene: TRBV6-1
D gene: TRBD2
CDR3 protein: CASSERLAGESYEQYF

J gene: TRBJ2-5
V gene: TRBV4-1
D gene: TRBD2
CDR3 protein: CASSLAGGQQETQYF

J gene: TRBJ1-1
V gene: TRBV19
D gene: NA
CDR3 protein: CASSPQGPTEAFF

J gene: TRBJ1-1
V gene: TRBV4-1
D gene: NA
CDR3 protein: CASSQMQANTEAFF

J gene: TRBJ2-5
V gene: TRBV7-7
D gene: TRBD2
CDR3 protein: CASSARLAQETQYF

J gene: TRBJ1-1
V gene: TRBV9
D gene: NA
CDR3 protein: CASSASKWNTEAFF

J gene: TRBJ2-1
V gene: TRBV25-1
D gene: TRBD2
CDR3 protein: CASSEGVGRDHYNEQFF

J gene: TRBJ2-2
V gene: TRBV10-3
D gene: NA
CDR3 protein: CAITMNTGELFF

J gene: TRBJ2-1
V gene: TRBV6-1
D gene: NA
CDR3 protein: CASSETRRGLSNEQFF

J gene: TRBJ1-1
V gene: TRBV4-3
D gene: NA
CDR3 protein: CASSQSGTGNTEAFF

J gene: TRBJ2-7
V gene: TRBV27
D gene: NA
CDR3 protein: CASSFDRLREQYF

J gene: TRBJ2-7
V gene: TRBV29-1
D gene: NA
CDR3 protein: CSAEGGAYEQYF

J gene: TRBJ2-2
V gene: TRBV7-8
D gene: NA
CDR3 protein: CASSPEYREGELFF

J gene: TRBJ1-5
V gene: TRBV19
D gene: NA
CDR3 protein: CASSGGGDYQPQHF

J gene: TRBJ1-1
V gene: TRBV27
D gene: TRBD1
CDR3 protein: CASSLDRGYTEAFF

J gene: TRBJ2-1
V gene: TRBV4-3
D gene: TRBD2
CDR3 protein: CASSQEGLVDEQFF

J gene: TRBJ2-4
V gene: TRBV4-3
D gene: NA
CDR3 protein: CASSQGQGRANIQYF

J gene: TRBJ1-1
V gene: TRBV4-3
D gene: NA
CDR3 protein: CASSQGPGGAEAFF

J gene: TRBJ2-5
V gene: TRBV27
D gene: TRBD2
CDR3 protein: CASSFPGGRGQYF

J gene: TRBJ1-2
V gene: TRBV19
D gene: TRBD1
CDR3 protein: CASRTRDRAVLAHGYTF

J gene: TRBJ2-7
V gene: TRBV19
D gene: NA
CDR3 protein: CASSIGGLGYEQYF

J gene: TRBJ2-2
V gene: TRBV7-7
D gene: NA
CDR3 protein: CASSLSGLTGELFF

J gene: TRBJ2-7
V gene: TRBV25-1
D gene: TRBD1
CDR3 protein: CASSATGGGMEQYF

J gene: TRBJ2-7
V gene: TRBV6-6
D gene: TRBD2
CDR3 protein: CASSASGDYYYEQYF

J gene: TRBJ1-2
V gene: TRBV11-2
D gene: TRBD1
CDR3 protein: CASSWDRAPNYGYTF

J gene: TRBJ1-3
V gene: TRBV6-5
D gene: NA
CDR3 protein: CASSSGAYSGNTIYF

J gene: TRBJ1-2
V gene: TRBV4-1
D gene: NA
CDR3 protein: CASSQELGANYGYTF

J gene: TRBJ2-7
V gene: TRBV5-8
D gene: NA
CDR3 protein: CASSSNSYEQYF

J gene: TRBJ2-7
V gene: TRBV28
D gene: NA
CDR3 protein: CASSSLGAGPYEQYF

J gene: TRBJ2-7
V gene: TRBV6-1
D gene: NA
CDR3 protein: CASSTPGAVEQYF

J gene: TRBJ2-7
V gene: TRBV4-3
D gene: TRBD1
CDR3 protein: CASSQVWGQSYEQYF

J gene: TRBJ2-7
V gene: TRBV29-1
D gene: TRBD1
CDR3 protein: CSASVGDRDYEQYF

J gene: TRBJ2-7
V gene: TRBV7-9
D gene: NA
CDR3 protein: CASSPVRSSSYEQYF

J gene: TRBJ1-1
V gene: TRBV9
D gene: NA
CDR3 protein: CASSVSRDTEAFF

J gene: TRBJ1-5
V gene: TRBV7-2
D gene: TRBD1
CDR3 protein: CASSLRRQGDQPQHF

J gene: TRBJ2-6
V gene: TRBV6-1
D gene: NA
CDR3 protein: CASAAAGANVLTF

J gene: TRBJ2-1
V gene: TRBV28
D gene: TRBD2
CDR3 protein: CASSPVTSGGYNEQFF

J gene: TRBJ1-4
V gene: TRBV29-1
D gene: TRBD1
CDR3 protein: CSVLGQSNEKLFF